This T cell receptor beta chain is drawn from a study of cytomegalovirus exposure and HLA in healthy donors. Study findings and constraints: HLA restriction was apparent for most CMV-associated TCR beta chains in a later analysis. For cytomegalovirus status, the classifier reportedly gave diagnoses with high specificity and sensitivity. Later examination showed HLA-associated TCR beta chains had greater clonal expansion than equally common others. Fewer N-insertions than the approximately 700-donor mean were reportedly shown by an Asian-associated ancestry cluster in a later analysis.

This CDR3 is built from 13 residues. The germline V and J ends were trimmed by 7 bases and 7 bases, with 11 bases remaining between them. CDR1 and CDR2 from the germline V gene are LNHDA and SQIVND (reference sequence). 13 Jbeta primers and 60 Vbeta primers were used for the PCR. TCRdb keeps only in-frame clones here, not all; method: immunoSEQ multiplex PCR. Here the sample spans 120,000 or so clones, 66% being singletons. As regards this clone: As yet, its antigen is unknown.

Sequences were obtained from PBMCs. The receptor comes from a man younger than 35 in good health and CMV-seronegative. The chain carries TRBV19 and TRBJ1-6, with a tentative D call TRBD1 (5 bases). The CDR3 region has the DNA TGTGCCAGTAATGGGCAGGGCAATTCACCCCTCCACTTT. As protein: CASNGQGNSPLHF. Variable domain in full (rest from reference TRBV19 and TRBJ1-6): DGGITQSPKYLFRKEGQNVTLSCEQNLNHDAMYWYRQDPGQGLRLIYYSQIVNDFQKGDIAEGYSVSREKKESFPLTVTSAQKNPTAFYLCASNGQGNSPLHFGNGTRLTVT.